This entry features one T cell receptor (beta chain) sequence. The same CDR3 also results from other DNA sequences found in this sample. The data originate from a study of shared clonotypes between healthy human individuals. Clones were sequenced by immunoSEQ multiplex PCR, and TCRdb holds only the in-frame ones, with some missing. The top ten hold 0.89% of the sample, which has about 1.1 million clones, around three quarters seen once. Trimming shortened V by 3 bases and J by 2 bases, and 8 bases separated the two germline ends. CDR1 is MDHEN, CDR2 SYDVKM, per germline. This CDR3 has 13 amino acids. The receptor's source is a young man in good health. Some clones in this sample may be carry-over from other donors' samples. The chain carries TRBV28 and TRBJ2-7; the D gene is possibly TRBD1 (5 bases). Sample: memory CD4+ T cells from PBMCs. Subset of the sample: CD45RA-negative fraction. In DNA, the CDR3 is TGTGCCAGCAGTTTGGGGCAGACCTACGAGCAGTACTTC. It translates to CASSLGQTYEQYF.